This TCR beta chain was obtained from a study of T cells in women clearing cervical HPV infection listed by TCRdb under 2018. In terms of the full investigation: The cases were 20 to 25 women with histologically confirmed HPV16-related CIN3 or worse, and 2 of those women had invasive cancers. Five blinded duplicates per group were added as quality controls, so that 60 or so samples were obtained: some 50 participants and some 10 replicates. Blood from cases was drawn at the visit where the lesion was first identified, while blood from controls was drawn once the infection was no longer detected. Because only a few women had HLA typing data, the possibility that HLA type acted as a confounder could not be ruled out. Among cases, blood sampling occurred a median of about 160 days after lesion detection, with an interquartile range of about 90 to 200 days. The controls were some 23 women whose single incident HPV16 infection cleared within 12 months with no development of precancer or cancer. A median age of almost 35 years was observed in cases versus 38 in controls, and no significant differences in baseline characteristics were found. Cases and controls were matched on age within five years and on year of sample collection. The parent cohort enrolled 10,000 to 11,000 women aged 18 or older in Guanacaste, Costa Rica, in about 1993 to 1995 and followed the women for roughly 7 years. The exploratory proof-of-principle case-control study was nested within the Guanacaste HPV Natural History Study in Costa Rica and compared TCR repertoires across cervical HPV16 outcomes.

TCR beta CDR3 regions were amplified by multiplex PCR from an average of roughly 1,200 ng genomic DNA per sample using the immunoSEQ assay. The assay corrected primer bias using a complete synthetic TCR repertoire to establish an amplification baseline. The amplicons were sequenced using the Illumina platform. The source study handled its data this way. Sequences were error-corrected by clustering with frequency ratios and a modified nearest-neighbor algorithm, then analyzed in the immunoSEQ Analyzer with IMGT gene definitions. At each rarefaction depth, TCR richness and evenness were averaged across 20 rarefaction repeats, and any sample with fewer sequences than the depth was left out. Relative abundances of V, D and J genes were compared between groups using Wilcoxon rank sum tests, with FDR correction applied. An intraclass correlation of roughly 95% for TCR richness and an average of 76.4% across some 69 gene segments were obtained from the blinded duplicates. Imported from immuneACCESS, the table was reduced by TCRdb to in-frame sequences with V and J called. These copies leave out some clones; in studies compared against another copy, an unresolved V gene accounts for under half, and the cause of the remainder is not known. V and J calls and clone size are given by that table; D and trimming were obtained from the DNA. The data table for this sample lists under 45,000 clones. The biggest ten clones account for 4.5% to 6% of the sample.

About this clone itself: Its antigen is still unknown. The read comes to an end 3 residues before the CDR3 does, leaving the germline J gene to fill in the end.

The paper's findings and limits, for the study overall: The cross-sectional design could not show whether associations preceded infection or resulted from it; effector/memory subsets and HPV-specific T cells were not isolated. By combining richness with V gene abundances, random forest classifiers separated cases from controls with an estimated AUC of 0.83. TRBV6-7 relative abundance was lower in cases than in controls (roughly 0.12% versus 0.17%; Bonferroni P = 0.0008). T-cell numbers per sample were unknown, so richness differences could reflect varying T-cell content rather than repertoire biology. Significantly higher TCR repertoire richness was observed in CIN3+ cases than in controls across sequencing depths, whereas no difference in evenness was found.

Every participant had a single incident cervical HPV16 infection, and women with prevalent HPV16 infections were excluded. Cervical HPV DNA was detected with MY09/MY11 PCR, and genotyping was done with dot-blot hybridization. Fifteen mL of heparinized blood were centrifuged, and the buffy coat was split into aliquots, frozen at -30 degrees C, and then kept at -80 degrees C. QIAGEN kits were used to extract genomic DNA from buffy coat specimens. According to the germline V gene (reference sequence), CDR1 reads DFQATT and CDR2 reads SNEGSKA. V and J lose 3 bases and 3 bases, and a span of 13 bases separates them. There are 14 amino acids in the CDR3, from cysteine to phenylalanine inclusive. The DNA shown is the part of the CDR3 that was read: 33 bases, in frame from base 1.

The sequenced material came from blood buffy coat. The V and J segments used are TRBV20-1 and TRBJ2-3; 6 matching bases give a weak D call of TRBD2. The source of this sequence is a woman between 18 and 69 years old with a cervical HPV16 infection that either progressed to CIN3+ or cleared (not recorded which). Partial CDR3 DNA: TGCAGTGCTAGTCCGCCTAGCGAGACAGATACG. Translated, it reads CSASPPSETDT. In full, the CDR3 reads CSASPPSETDTQYF.